Given below is one T cell receptor beta chain in context. V lost 0 bases and J lost 10, with 14 bases in between. Germline CDR1 is SGHRS and CDR2 is YFSETQ. This CDR3 contains 15 residues. This table comes from immunoSEQ multiplex PCR, and its TCRdb copy is limited to in-frame clones, with some not included. The sample consists of some 74,000 clones, approximately 91% of them appearing once. This entry belongs to a study of T cells after somatic rescue of genetic block. This chain uses TRBV5-1 with TRBJ1-6, with TRBD1 as a possible D gene (5 bases). The sequenced sample consisted of peripheral blood mononuclear cells (PBMCs). This receptor was obtained from a man aged 25-40 years. The CDR3 sequence is CASSLETGWGSPLHF. The CDR3 coding sequence is TGCGCCAGCAGCTTGGAGACGGGTTGGGGGTCACCCCTCCACTTT. Complete variable domain (other parts from reference TRBV5-1 and TRBJ1-6): KAGVTQTPRYLIKTRGQQVTLSCSPISGHRSVSWYQQTPGQGLQFLFEYFSETQRNKGNFPGRFSGRQFSNSRSEMNVSTLELGDSALYLCASSLETGWGSPLHFGNGTRLTVT.